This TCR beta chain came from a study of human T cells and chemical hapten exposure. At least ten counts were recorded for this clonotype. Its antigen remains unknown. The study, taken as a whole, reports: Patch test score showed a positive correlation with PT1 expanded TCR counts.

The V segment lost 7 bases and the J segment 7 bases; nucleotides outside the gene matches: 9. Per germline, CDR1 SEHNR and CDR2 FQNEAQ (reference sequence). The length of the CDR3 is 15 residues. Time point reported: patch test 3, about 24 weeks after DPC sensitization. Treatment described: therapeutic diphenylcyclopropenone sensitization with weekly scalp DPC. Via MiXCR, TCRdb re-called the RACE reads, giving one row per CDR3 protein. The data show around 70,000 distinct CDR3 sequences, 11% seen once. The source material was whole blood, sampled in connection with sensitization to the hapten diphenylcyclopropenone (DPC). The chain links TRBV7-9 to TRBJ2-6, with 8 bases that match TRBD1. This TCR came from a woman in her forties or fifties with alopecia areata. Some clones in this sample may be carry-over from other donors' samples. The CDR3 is CASTLRTGGANVLTF. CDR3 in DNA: TGTGCCAGCACGCTTAGAACAGGGGGAGCCAACGTCCTGACTTTC.